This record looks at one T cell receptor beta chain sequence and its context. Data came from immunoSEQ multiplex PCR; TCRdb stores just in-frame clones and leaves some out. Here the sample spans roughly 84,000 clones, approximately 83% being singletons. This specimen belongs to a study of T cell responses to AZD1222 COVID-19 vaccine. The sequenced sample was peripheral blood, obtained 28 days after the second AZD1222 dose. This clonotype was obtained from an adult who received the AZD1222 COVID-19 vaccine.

The CDR3 DNA reads TGTGCCAGCAGTTCGGGACCCCTCAAAAACATTCAGTACTTC. It translates to CASSSGPLKNIQYF. V is TRBV7-2 and J is TRBJ2-4; D is possibly TRBD1 or TRBD2 (5 bases each). Germline V lookup: CDR1 SGHTA, CDR2 FQGNSA. Trimming removed 6 bases from V and 3 bases from J, with 12 bases in between. There are 14 residues in the CDR3. The full variable domain, completed using reference TRBV7-2 and TRBJ2-4, is GAGVSQSPSNKVTEKGKDVELRCDPISGHTALYWYRQSLGQGLEFLIYFQGNSAPDKSGLPSDRFSAERTGGSVSTLTIQRTQQEDSAVYLCASSSGPLKNIQYFGAGTRLSVL.